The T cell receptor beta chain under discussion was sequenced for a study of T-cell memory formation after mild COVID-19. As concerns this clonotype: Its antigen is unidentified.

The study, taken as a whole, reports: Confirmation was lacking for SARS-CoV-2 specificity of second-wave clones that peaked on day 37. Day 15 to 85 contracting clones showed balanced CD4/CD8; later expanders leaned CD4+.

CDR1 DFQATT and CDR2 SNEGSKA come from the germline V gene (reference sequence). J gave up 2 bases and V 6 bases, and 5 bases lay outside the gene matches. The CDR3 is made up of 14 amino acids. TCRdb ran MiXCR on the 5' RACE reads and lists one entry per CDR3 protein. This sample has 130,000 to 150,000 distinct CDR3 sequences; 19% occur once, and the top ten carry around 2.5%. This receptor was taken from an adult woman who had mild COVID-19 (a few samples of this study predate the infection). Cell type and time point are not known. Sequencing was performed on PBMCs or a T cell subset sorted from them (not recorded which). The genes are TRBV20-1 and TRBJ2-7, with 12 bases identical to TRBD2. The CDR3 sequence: CSAPLAGGTYEQYF. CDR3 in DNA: TGCAGTGCACCACTAGCGGGAGGTACCTACGAGCAGTACTTC.